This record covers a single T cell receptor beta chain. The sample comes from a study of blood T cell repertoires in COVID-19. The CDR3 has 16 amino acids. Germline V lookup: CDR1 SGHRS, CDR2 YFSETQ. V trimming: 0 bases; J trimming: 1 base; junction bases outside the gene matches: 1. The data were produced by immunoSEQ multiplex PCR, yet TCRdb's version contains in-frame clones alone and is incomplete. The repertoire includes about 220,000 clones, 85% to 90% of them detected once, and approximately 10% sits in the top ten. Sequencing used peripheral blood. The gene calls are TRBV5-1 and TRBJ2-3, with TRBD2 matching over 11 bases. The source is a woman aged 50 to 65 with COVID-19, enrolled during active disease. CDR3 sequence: CASSLVAGGRTDTQYF. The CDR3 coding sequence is TGCGCCAGCAGCTTGGTAGCGGGGGGGCGCACAGATACGCAGTATTTT.